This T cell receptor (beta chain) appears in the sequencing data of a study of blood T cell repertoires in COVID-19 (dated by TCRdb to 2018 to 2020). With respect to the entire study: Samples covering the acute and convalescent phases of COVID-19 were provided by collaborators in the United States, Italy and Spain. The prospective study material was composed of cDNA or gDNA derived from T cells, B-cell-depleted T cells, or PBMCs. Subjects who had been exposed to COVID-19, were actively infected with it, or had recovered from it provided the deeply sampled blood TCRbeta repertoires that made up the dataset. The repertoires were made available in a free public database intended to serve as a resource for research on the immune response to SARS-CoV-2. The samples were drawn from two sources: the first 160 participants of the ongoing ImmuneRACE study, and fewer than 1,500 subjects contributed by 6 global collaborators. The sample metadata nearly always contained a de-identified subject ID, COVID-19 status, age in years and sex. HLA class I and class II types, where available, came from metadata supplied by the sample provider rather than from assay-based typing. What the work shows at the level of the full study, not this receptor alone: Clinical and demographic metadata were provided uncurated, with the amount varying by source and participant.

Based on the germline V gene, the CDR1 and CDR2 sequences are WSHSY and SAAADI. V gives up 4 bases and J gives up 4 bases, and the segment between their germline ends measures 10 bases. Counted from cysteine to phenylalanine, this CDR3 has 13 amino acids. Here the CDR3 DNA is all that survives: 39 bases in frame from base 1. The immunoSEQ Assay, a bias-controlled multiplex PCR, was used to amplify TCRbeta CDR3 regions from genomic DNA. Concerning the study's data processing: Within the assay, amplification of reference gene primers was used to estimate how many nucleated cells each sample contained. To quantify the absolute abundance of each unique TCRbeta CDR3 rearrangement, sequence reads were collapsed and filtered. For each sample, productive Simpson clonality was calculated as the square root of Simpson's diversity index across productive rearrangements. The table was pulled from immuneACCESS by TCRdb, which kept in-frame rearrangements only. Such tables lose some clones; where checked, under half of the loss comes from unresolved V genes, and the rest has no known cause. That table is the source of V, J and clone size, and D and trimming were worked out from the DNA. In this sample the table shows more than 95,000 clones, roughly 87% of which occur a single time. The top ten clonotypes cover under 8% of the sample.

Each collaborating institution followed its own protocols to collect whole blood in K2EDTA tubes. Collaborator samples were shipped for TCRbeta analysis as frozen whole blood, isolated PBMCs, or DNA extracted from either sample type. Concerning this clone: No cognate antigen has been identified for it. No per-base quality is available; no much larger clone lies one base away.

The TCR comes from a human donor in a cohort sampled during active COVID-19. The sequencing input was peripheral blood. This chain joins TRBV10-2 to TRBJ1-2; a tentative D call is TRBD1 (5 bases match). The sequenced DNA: TGCGCCAGCAGTGCAGACAGCAGCTATGGCTACACCTTC. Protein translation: CASSADSSYGYTF.